A selection of T cell receptor beta chains follows, all from one sample in a study of blood T cell repertoires in COVID-19. Sequencing used immunoSEQ multiplex PCR; TCRdb keeps in-frame clones, though not all of them. The sample has approximately 500,000 clones; 70% to 90% are singletons. The source material was peripheral blood. The receptor set was obtained from a woman between 50 and 59 years old with COVID-19, enrolled during active disease. Each CDR3 is given with its conserved first and last residue. The order of the fields is V gene, J gene, clone size, CDR3 length, D gene, CDR3 DNA, CDR3 protein. The D gene is left open where the match is weak. Size values are once, few and many counts, or a class for expanded clones, and some rows have none.

>TRBV12-5|TRBJ2-2|NA|15|NA
TGTGCTAGTGGCTCGACAGGTGGTAACACCGGGGAGCTGTTTTTT
CASGSTGGNTGELFF
>TRBV5-1|TRBJ1-5|NA|13|NA
TGCGCCAGCAGCTTGTTCCCAGATCAGCCCCAGCATTTT
CASSLFPDQPQHF
>TRBV6-5|TRBJ1-5|few|15|NA
TGTGCCAGCAGGGCCTCGGGAGGCCCCAATCAGCCCCAGCATTTT
CASRASGGPNQPQHF
>TRBV7-8|TRBJ1-5|NA|15|NA
TGTGCCAGCAGCCCCCAGGCCGTTAGCAATCAGCCCCAGCATTTT
CASSPQAVSNQPQHF
>TRBV9|TRBJ1-6|many|15|TRBD1
TGTGCCAGCAGCCGTAATACAGGGGGCAATTCACCCCTCCACTTT
CASSRNTGGNSPLHF
>TRBV7-3|TRBJ2-1|NA|15|TRBD2
TGTGCCAGCAGCTCCGGGATAGCGGGGGATAGTGAGCAGTTCTTC
CASSSGIAGDSEQFF
>TRBV4-1|TRBJ2-7|NA|14|NA
TGCGCCAGCAGCCAGGGGACTTCCACCTACGAGCAGTACTTC
CASSQGTSTYEQYF
>TRBV30|TRBJ1-1|NA|13|NA
TGTGCCTGGAGTGTAAGGCCGGACAGCGAAGCTTTCTTT
CAWSVRPDSEAFF
>TRBV5-1|TRBJ1-1|NA|14|NA
TGCGCCAGCAGTTATTCTAGGGGAAACACTGAAGCTTTCTTT
CASSYSRGNTEAFF
>TRBV9|TRBJ1-1|once|13|NA
TGTGCCAGCAGCGTAGGGCAAGTCACTGAAGCTTTCTTT
CASSVGQVTEAFF
>TRBV5-8|TRBJ2-2|NA|17|TRBD1
TGTGCCAGCAGCTTGTACAGGGGGCTAACGAACACCGGGGAGCTGTTTTTT
CASSLYRGLTNTGELFF
>TRBV19|TRBJ1-1|NA|16|NA
TGTGCCAGTAGTATACCTCGAGGCTTTGAGAACACTGAAGCTTTCTTT
CASSIPRGFENTEAFF
>TRBV3-1/TRBV3-2|TRBJ2-5|NA|17|TRBD2
TGTGCCAGCAGCATTCGAGGGGCTAGCGGGGAGGAAGAGACCCAGTACTTC
CASSIRGASGEEETQYF
>TRBV4-2|TRBJ1-3|NA|15|NA
TGTGCCAGCAGCCAAGATTCCAGCTCTGGAAACACCATATATTTT
CASSQDSSSGNTIYF
>TRBV7-7|TRBJ2-7|NA|15|NA
TGTGCCAGCAGCTTAGGTCCAGGGGAGTCCTACGAGCAGTACTTC
CASSLGPGESYEQYF
>TRBV5-4|TRBJ2-7|NA|15|TRBD2
TGTGCCGCCCGTGACGGGGGGGATTATGAGGACGAGCAGTACTTC
CAARDGGDYEDEQYF
>TRBV4-1|TRBJ2-7|NA|15|TRBD2
TGCGCCAGCAGTGCGGCTAGCGGGGGGAACTACGAGCAGTACTTC
CASSAASGGNYEQYF
>TRBV27|TRBJ1-1|NA|16|TRBD1
TGTGCCAGCAGTACTACATGGGACAGGAGGAACACTGAAGCTTTCTTT
CASSTTWDRRNTEAFF
>TRBV19|TRBJ1-2|once|15|NA
TGTGCCAGTAGCATCGCTATCTCGGCTAACTATGGCTACACCTTC
CASSIAISANYGYTF
>TRBV12-3/TRBV12-4|TRBJ1-1|NA|12|TRBD1
TGTGCCAGCAGCCTGACAGGGGGTGTAGCTTTCTTT
CASSLTGGVAFF
>TRBV18|TRBJ1-1|NA|13|NA
TGTGCCACCAAACAGGCCCCGGGTACTGAAGCTTTCTTT
CATKQAPGTEAFF
>TRBV6-2/TRBV6-3|TRBJ2-2|NA|17|NA
TGTGCCAGCAGGTACCCCCGCCTGGGACACGCCACCGGGGAGCTGTTTTTT
CASRYPRLGHATGELFF
>TRBV11-2|TRBJ2-5|NA|15|TRBD1
TGTGCCAGCAGCTTACGGACAGGGGGCAGGGAGACCCAGTACTTC
CASSLRTGGRETQYF
>TRBV7-6|TRBJ2-7|NA|15|TRBD2
TGTGCCAGCAGCTTAGGGCGGGGGACCTCCTACGAGCAGTACTTC
CASSLGRGTSYEQYF
>TRBV12-3/TRBV12-4|TRBJ1-3|NA|12|NA
TGTGCCAGCAGTTTGGTTAGCCACACCATATATTTT
CASSLVSHTIYF
>TRBV7-9|TRBJ1-1|NA|13|NA
TGTGCCAGCAGCTTATTACGCCCGGCTGAAGCTTTCTTT
CASSLLRPAEAFF
>TRBV4-1|TRBJ2-1|NA|14|NA
TGCGCCAGCAGCCCGACGTTCAGGGACAATGAGCAGTTCTTC
CASSPTFRDNEQFF
>TRBV5-1|TRBJ1-6|NA|16|TRBD1
TGCGCCAGCAGCCCGACGGGACAGTCGCGGAATTCACCCCTCCACTTT
CASSPTGQSRNSPLHF
>TRBV3-1/TRBV3-2|TRBJ2-5|NA|14|NA
TGTGCCAGCAGCCAAGCGGCGGTCCCGGAGACCCAGTACTTC
CASSQAAVPETQYF
>TRBV7-9|TRBJ1-2|NA|14|NA
TGTGCCAGCAGCTTAGCGGCTCAACTACGTGGCTACACCTTC
CASSLAAQLRGYTF
>TRBV19|TRBJ2-1|once|14|NA
TGTGCCAGTACCTCGGAGGGTTTCCACAATGAGCAGTTCTTC
CASTSEGFHNEQFF
>TRBV7-6|TRBJ2-4|NA|16|NA
TGTGCCAGCAGCTTGGGGCCGATTGAAGCCAAAAACATTCAGTACTTC
CASSLGPIEAKNIQYF
>TRBV9|TRBJ1-2|NA|17|TRBD1
TGTGCCAGCAGCGCCAACTATGGGACAGGGGATGTGGGCGGCTACACCTTC
CASSANYGTGDVGGYTF
>TRBV28|TRBJ1-4|NA|15|TRBD1
TGTGCCAGCAGTTATCTTCGGACAGGAGCTGAAAAACTGTTTTTT
CASSYLRTGAEKLFF
>TRBV5-1|TRBJ1-2|NA|12|TRBD1
TGCGCCAGCAGCACGGACAGGGAGGGCTACACCTTC
CASSTDREGYTF
>TRBV5-1|TRBJ1-4|NA|15|NA
TGCGCCAGCAGCTTACGGGGAGATTCAAAGGAAAAACTGTTTTTT
CASSLRGDSKEKLFF
>TRBV3-1/TRBV3-2|TRBJ2-7|NA|12|NA
TGTGCCAGCAGCCAGGGGCTGGACGAGCAGTACTTC
CASSQGLDEQYF
>TRBV27|TRBJ2-6|NA|15|NA
TGTGCCAGCTCTGCTTACGGGTATGGGGCCAACGTCCTGACTTTC
CASSAYGYGANVLTF
>TRBV2|TRBJ1-1|NA|13|NA
TGTGCCAGCAGACCGCAGATGAACACTGAAGCTTTCTTT
CASRPQMNTEAFF
>TRBV18|TRBJ1-1|NA|17|NA
TGTGCCAGCTCACCACGGGGAGTTCAAAGCGTGAACACTGAAGCTTTCTTT
CASSPRGVQSVNTEAFF
>TRBV10-3|TRBJ2-7|NA|14|TRBD1
TGTGCCGCCTGTCCCGGGACAGGGTCTTCCGAGCAGTACTTC
CAACPGTGSSEQYF
>TRBV6-5|TRBJ1-6|NA|14|NA
TGTGCCAGCAGACCCCCCCCCGGGTTGGCACCCCTCCACTTT
CASRPPPGLAPLHF
>TRBV5-1|TRBJ1-1|NA|14|NA
TGCGCCAGCAGCTCGGAAGGGCGTAGGGGTGAAGCTTTCTTT
CASSSEGRRGEAFF
>TRBV5-1|TRBJ1-1|few|16|TRBD1
TGCGCCAGCAGCTCCGGACAGGGAAGGGGGCACACTGAAGCTTTCTTT
CASSSGQGRGHTEAFF
>TRBV5-1|TRBJ1-1|NA|14|NA
TGCGCCAGCAGCTCGCAGGGAGGTGACACTGAAGCTTTCTTT
CASSSQGGDTEAFF
>TRBV7-2|TRBJ1-1|NA|14|NA
TGTGCCAGCAGCTTACTAAGAGAACCCACTGAAGCTTTCTTT
CASSLLREPTEAFF
>TRBV5-5|TRBJ2-1|NA|14|NA
TGTGCCAGCAGCCCCAGGATCAGGGACAATGAGCAGTTCTTC
CASSPRIRDNEQFF
>TRBV5-4|TRBJ2-2|NA|14|NA
TGTGCCAGCAGCCAATTCTATATCACCGGGGAGCTGTTTTTT
CASSQFYITGELFF
>TRBV9|TRBJ1-2|NA|17|TRBD1
TGTGCCAGCAGCGGCGGACAGGGGGCTATCTTTAACTATGGCTACACCTTC
CASSGGQGAIFNYGYTF
>TRBV6-1|TRBJ2-7|NA|14|TRBD2
TGTGCCAGCTGGGAAGCGGGGGGTACGTACGAGCAGTACTTC
CASWEAGGTYEQYF
>TRBV6-1|TRBJ1-4|NA|14|NA
TGTGCCAGCAGTTCGAGTTGGGACACCGAAAAACTGTTTTTT
CASSSSWDTEKLFF
>TRBV6-1|TRBJ1-4|NA|18|NA
TGTGCCAGCAGTGAAGCGGGTGACAGACCTATCTACGATGAAAAACTGTTTTTT
CASSEAGDRPIYDEKLFF
>TRBV4-1|TRBJ2-5|NA|16|TRBD2
TGCGCCAGCAGCCCTTTCCTAGCGGGGGGGCAAGAGACCCAGTACTTC
CASSPFLAGGQETQYF
>TRBV2|TRBJ2-1|NA|21|TRBD2
TGTGCCAGCAGTGAAGCGCAAGAGCGGGGGGGGCTGGTGAGCTCCTACAATGAGCAGTTCTTC
CASSEAQERGGLVSSYNEQFF
>TRBV5-1|TRBJ2-7|NA|16|NA
TGCGCCAGCAGCCCGACGACAGCTATCCAGTCCTACGAGCAGTACTTC
CASSPTTAIQSYEQYF
>TRBV2|TRBJ1-2|NA|14|TRBD1
TGTGCCAGCAGTGTCTCGGGACAGGGGATTGGGTACACCTTC
CASSVSGQGIGYTF
>TRBV5-1|TRBJ2-5|NA|16|TRBD2
TGCGCCAGCAGCACCGTAGCGGGGGGCCCCCAAGAGACCCAGTACTTC
CASSTVAGGPQETQYF